A selection of T cell receptor beta chains follows, all from one sample in a study of blood T cell repertoires in COVID-19. Libraries were prepared by immunoSEQ multiplex PCR; TCRdb keeps only in-frame clonotypes and omits some of them. The sample has about 270,000 clones, about four fifths seen once. Sequences were obtained from peripheral blood. The receptors shown here come from a woman aged 45-65 years who had recovered from COVID-19. CDR3s include the opening cysteine and the closing phenylalanine or tryptophan. The order of the fields is J gene, V gene, clone size, D gene, CDR3 protein, CDR3 DNA. The D gene is left open where the match is weak. The size field is filled for only some rows; it gives once, few, many or a size class.

J gene: TRBJ2-7; V gene: TRBV10-3; clone size: .; D gene: TRBD2; CDR3 protein: CAISGGLARYEQYF; CDR3 DNA: TGTGCCATCAGCGGGGGACTAGCGAGATACGAGCAGTACTTC
J gene: TRBJ1-4; V gene: TRBV28; clone size: once; D gene: .; CDR3 protein: CASRVGEGVEKLFF; CDR3 DNA: TGTGCCAGCCGAGTGGGGGAGGGGGTTGAAAAACTGTTTTTT
J gene: TRBJ1-1; V gene: TRBV5-5; clone size: few; D gene: .; CDR3 protein: CASSFPGAGTEAFF; CDR3 DNA: TGTGCCAGCAGCTTCCCAGGGGCGGGCACTGAAGCTTTCTTT
J gene: TRBJ2-2; V gene: TRBV28; clone size: .; D gene: .; CDR3 protein: CASSTWGGLGGELFF; CDR3 DNA: TGTGCCAGCAGTACATGGGGGGGGCTTGGCGGGGAGCTGTTTTTT
J gene: TRBJ2-1; V gene: TRBV29-1; clone size: .; D gene: TRBD2; CDR3 protein: CSVEARLAYNEQFF; CDR3 DNA: TGCAGCGTTGAAGCGAGACTAGCGTACAATGAGCAGTTCTTC
J gene: TRBJ2-2; V gene: TRBV11-2; clone size: .; D gene: TRBD2; CDR3 protein: CASGLGAGGSVTGELFF; CDR3 DNA: TGTGCCAGCGGCCTAGGGGCGGGAGGGTCTGTCACCGGGGAGCTGTTTTTT
J gene: TRBJ2-7; V gene: TRBV27; clone size: .; D gene: .; CDR3 protein: CASCRTASYEQYF; CDR3 DNA: TGTGCCAGCTGTCGGACAGCCTCCTACGAGCAGTACTTC
J gene: TRBJ1-6; V gene: TRBV27; clone size: once; D gene: TRBD1; CDR3 protein: CASSLMTGTWINSPLHF; CDR3 DNA: TGTGCCAGCAGTTTAATGACAGGGACGTGGATTAATTCACCCCTCCACTTT
J gene: TRBJ1-2; V gene: TRBV5-6; clone size: once; D gene: .; CDR3 protein: CASSPKGEQGGYTF; CDR3 DNA: TGTGCCAGCAGCCCCAAAGGCGAGCAGGGGGGCTACACCTTC
J gene: TRBJ1-3; V gene: TRBV7-2; clone size: .; D gene: .; CDR3 protein: CASSFAGSGNTIYF; CDR3 DNA: TGTGCCAGCAGCTTTGCGGGCTCTGGAAACACCATATATTTT
J gene: TRBJ2-7; V gene: TRBV7-2; clone size: .; D gene: .; CDR3 protein: CASSLETLEQYF; CDR3 DNA: TGTGCCAGCAGCTTAGAGACTCTCGAGCAGTACTTC
J gene: TRBJ2-7; V gene: TRBV7-2; clone size: .; D gene: TRBD2; CDR3 protein: CASSLHPGGRYEQYF; CDR3 DNA: TGTGCCAGCAGCTTACATCCGGGAGGCCGCTACGAGCAGTACTTC
J gene: TRBJ2-5; V gene: TRBV28; clone size: .; D gene: TRBD1; CDR3 protein: CATEQGVPQETQYF; CDR3 DNA: TGTGCCACAGAACAGGGGGTACCCCAAGAGACCCAGTACTTC
J gene: TRBJ2-3; V gene: TRBV4-1; clone size: .; D gene: .; CDR3 protein: CASSPYQDPDTQYF; CDR3 DNA: TGCGCCAGCAGCCCCTACCAAGATCCAGATACGCAGTATTTT
J gene: TRBJ2-2; V gene: TRBV25-1; clone size: .; D gene: .; CDR3 protein: CASRAGNTGELFF; CDR3 DNA: TGTGCCAGCAGAGCGGGGAACACCGGGGAGCTGTTTTTT
J gene: TRBJ1-4; V gene: TRBV7-2; clone size: .; D gene: .; CDR3 protein: CASSLEVRAGEKLFF; CDR3 DNA: TGTGCCAGCAGCTTAGAGGTACGCGCAGGCGAAAAACTGTTTTTT
J gene: TRBJ2-7; V gene: TRBV27; clone size: .; D gene: TRBD2; CDR3 protein: CASSPGTSGVSYEQYF; CDR3 DNA: TGTGCCAGCAGTCCCGGGACTAGCGGAGTCTCCTACGAGCAGTACTTC
J gene: TRBJ2-7; V gene: TRBV25-1; clone size: few; D gene: .; CDR3 protein: CASSGKRTGSLLSEQYF; CDR3 DNA: TGTGCCAGCAGTGGGAAACGCACCGGGTCATTATTGAGCGAGCAGTACTTC
J gene: TRBJ2-5; V gene: TRBV30; clone size: .; D gene: .; CDR3 protein: CACPARSGETQYF; CDR3 DNA: TGTGCCTGTCCCGCCCGTAGCGGAGAGACCCAGTACTTC
J gene: TRBJ2-7; V gene: TRBV19; clone size: few; D gene: TRBD1; CDR3 protein: CASSSLGQGPHEQYF; CDR3 DNA: TGTGCCAGTAGTAGTCTGGGACAGGGGCCCCACGAGCAGTACTTC
J gene: TRBJ2-1; V gene: TRBV23-1; clone size: .; D gene: TRBD1; CDR3 protein: CASRWTGGNNEQFF; CDR3 DNA: TGCGCCAGCAGATGGACAGGGGGAAACAATGAGCAGTTCTTC
J gene: TRBJ1-2; V gene: TRBV29-1; clone size: .; D gene: .; CDR3 protein: CSVAVGGSRYGYTF; CDR3 DNA: TGCAGCGTGGCGGTGGGAGGTAGCCGCTATGGCTACACCTTC
J gene: TRBJ1-5; V gene: TRBV7-9; clone size: .; D gene: .; CDR3 protein: CASSLEGAGQPQHF; CDR3 DNA: TGTGCCAGCAGCTTAGAAGGGGCCGGTCAGCCCCAGCATTTT
J gene: TRBJ2-5; V gene: TRBV7-9; clone size: many; D gene: .; CDR3 protein: CASSFSQETQYF; CDR3 DNA: TGTGCCAGCAGCTTCAGTCAAGAGACCCAGTACTTC
J gene: TRBJ2-1; V gene: TRBV7-3; clone size: once; D gene: TRBD2; CDR3 protein: CASSQTSGSLNEQFF; CDR3 DNA: TGTGCCAGCAGCCAGACTAGCGGGAGTTTAAATGAGCAGTTCTTC
J gene: TRBJ1-4; V gene: TRBV4-2; clone size: .; D gene: .; CDR3 protein: CASSQDSGNEKLFF; CDR3 DNA: TGTGCCAGCAGCCAAGATAGTGGTAATGAAAAACTGTTTTTT
J gene: TRBJ2-3; V gene: TRBV3-1/TRBV3-2; clone size: .; D gene: TRBD2; CDR3 protein: CASSALQLASLGDTQYF; CDR3 DNA: TGTGCCAGCAGCGCCCTTCAACTAGCGTCTTTGGGAGATACGCAGTATTTT
J gene: TRBJ2-1; V gene: TRBV24-1; clone size: .; D gene: TRBD1; CDR3 protein: CATSDLRQGWNNEQFF; CDR3 DNA: TGTGCCACCAGTGATTTGAGACAGGGGTGGAACAATGAGCAGTTCTTC
J gene: TRBJ1-2; V gene: TRBV24-1; clone size: .; D gene: .; CDR3 protein: CATSEPDRNYGYTF; CDR3 DNA: TGTGCCACCAGTGAGCCCGACAGAAACTATGGCTACACCTTC
J gene: TRBJ1-2; V gene: TRBV6-6; clone size: .; D gene: TRBD1; CDR3 protein: CASSPGQGARGTDGYTF; CDR3 DNA: TGTGCCAGCAGTCCGGGACAGGGGGCGCGAGGGACTGATGGCTACACCTTC
J gene: TRBJ1-2; V gene: TRBV4-3; clone size: .; D gene: .; CDR3 protein: CASSHLEGGTGGYTF; CDR3 DNA: TGCGCCAGCAGCCACCTCGAGGGTGGCACTGGTGGCTACACCTTC
J gene: TRBJ1-1; V gene: TRBV3-1/TRBV3-2; clone size: .; D gene: .; CDR3 protein: CASSQEGEGVVEAFF; CDR3 DNA: TGTGCCAGCAGCCAAGAGGGAGAGGGTGTCGTCGAAGCTTTCTTT
J gene: TRBJ2-7; V gene: TRBV20-1; clone size: .; D gene: .; CDR3 protein: CSAFYYEQYF; CDR3 DNA: TGCAGTGCGTTTTACTACGAGCAGTACTTC
J gene: TRBJ1-6; V gene: TRBV20-1; clone size: once; D gene: .; CDR3 protein: CSASSGMSSYNSPLHF; CDR3 DNA: TGCAGTGCTAGTAGCGGGATGAGCTCCTATAATTCACCCCTCCACTTT
J gene: TRBJ1-6; V gene: TRBV28; clone size: .; D gene: .; CDR3 protein: CASTLSQYSPLHF; CDR3 DNA: TGTGCCAGTACCCTCTCCCAGTATTCACCCCTCCACTTT
J gene: TRBJ2-2; V gene: TRBV28; clone size: .; D gene: .; CDR3 protein: CASRKGGNTGELFF; CDR3 DNA: TGTGCCAGCAGGAAAGGGGGGAACACCGGGGAGCTGTTTTTT
J gene: TRBJ2-5; V gene: TRBV2; clone size: .; D gene: TRBD2; CDR3 protein: CASSGTSGREETQYF; CDR3 DNA: TGTGCCAGCAGTGGGACTAGCGGCAGAGAAGAGACCCAGTACTTC
J gene: TRBJ2-7; V gene: TRBV19; clone size: .; D gene: .; CDR3 protein: CASSIDLETYEQYF; CDR3 DNA: TGTGCCAGTAGTATAGATCTAGAAACCTACGAGCAGTACTTC
J gene: TRBJ1-1; V gene: TRBV6-5; clone size: .; D gene: .; CDR3 protein: CASSYSEPTTEAFF; CDR3 DNA: TGTGCCAGCAGTTACTCGGAGCCAACAACTGAAGCTTTCTTT
J gene: TRBJ1-1; V gene: TRBV7-8; clone size: few; D gene: TRBD1; CDR3 protein: CASSLTDRGNTEAFF; CDR3 DNA: TGTGCCAGCAGCCTCACTGACAGGGGGAACACTGAAGCTTTCTTT
J gene: TRBJ2-2; V gene: TRBV9; clone size: once; D gene: TRBD2; CDR3 protein: CASSVELAGGSNTGELFF; CDR3 DNA: TGTGCCAGCAGCGTAGAGTTAGCGGGGGGTTCGAACACCGGGGAGCTGTTTTTT
J gene: TRBJ2-7; V gene: TRBV19; clone size: .; D gene: .; CDR3 protein: CASRISGKRPYEQYF; CDR3 DNA: TGTGCCAGTAGAATTTCGGGGAAGCGCCCCTACGAGCAGTACTTC
J gene: TRBJ2-1; V gene: TRBV18; clone size: .; D gene: .; CDR3 protein: CASSLTRTPGNEQFF; CDR3 DNA: TGTGCCAGCTCGCTGACTAGAACCCCCGGCAATGAGCAGTTCTTC
J gene: TRBJ2-5; V gene: TRBV11-2; clone size: .; D gene: TRBD2; CDR3 protein: CASSLGREGKTQYF; CDR3 DNA: TGTGCCAGCAGCTTAGGGCGGGAGGGCAAGACCCAGTACTTC
J gene: TRBJ1-1; V gene: TRBV6-5; clone size: .; D gene: .; CDR3 protein: CASSRVSGDTEAFF; CDR3 DNA: TGTGCCAGCAGTCGGGTCTCGGGGGACACTGAAGCTTTCTTT
J gene: TRBJ2-1; V gene: TRBV27; clone size: .; D gene: .; CDR3 protein: CASSLVAGVGQFF; CDR3 DNA: TGTGCCAGCAGTTTAGTAGCCGGGGTAGGGCAGTTCTTC
J gene: TRBJ2-6; V gene: TRBV5-1; clone size: .; D gene: .; CDR3 protein: CASSLWIGSGANVLTF; CDR3 DNA: TGCGCCAGCAGCTTGTGGATCGGGTCTGGGGCCAACGTCCTGACTTTC
J gene: TRBJ2-2; V gene: TRBV19; clone size: .; D gene: .; CDR3 protein: CASRRGQRRDTGELFF; CDR3 DNA: TGTGCCAGTAGACGCGGACAGAGAAGGGACACCGGGGAGCTGTTTTTT
J gene: TRBJ2-1; V gene: TRBV5-1; clone size: few; D gene: TRBD1; CDR3 protein: CASSFGQGTYNEQFF; CDR3 DNA: TGCGCCAGCAGCTTCGGACAGGGCACCTACAATGAGCAGTTCTTC
J gene: TRBJ2-5; V gene: TRBV19; clone size: .; D gene: TRBD2; CDR3 protein: CASRGLAGGYVGTQYF; CDR3 DNA: TGTGCCAGTAGGGGACTAGCGGGAGGCTACGTAGGGACCCAGTACTTC